These 6 T cell receptor beta chains came from one sample sequenced in a study of cytomegalovirus exposure and HLA in healthy donors. Both 60 Vbeta primers and 13 Jbeta primers went into the PCR. Profiling relied on immunoSEQ multiplex PCR, and the TCRdb table lists in-frame clones only, not all of them. This sample has roughly 200,000 clones, with around 80% found just once. Sequencing was carried out using PBMCs. The receptors shown here come from a woman aged 55 to 70 in good health and CMV-seropositive.

The chain links TRBV19 to TRBJ1-2, with D perhaps matching TRBD1 (6 bases). The V gene lost 8 bases and the J gene lost 8 bases, with 15 bases spanning the gap. There are 12 residues in the CDR3. Germline lookup yields CDR1 LNHDA and CDR2 SQIVND (reference sequence). The CDR3 sequence is CASSPGQRGYTF. In nucleotides, the CDR3 is TGTGCCAGTTCCCCGGGACAAAGGGGCTACACCTTC.

The V and J genes are TRBV14 and TRBJ2-7; 9 positions agree with TRBD1. Germline values: CDR1 SGHDN, CDR2 FVKESK. This CDR3 contains 15 residues. V was clipped by 4 bases and J by 3 bases; unmatched bases: 7. This CDR3 is CASSRTGTGSYEQYF. The CDR3 bases are TGTGCCAGCAGCCGTACCGGGACAGGGAGCTACGAGCAGTACTTC.

The genes are TRBV4-1 and TRBJ2-2; TRBD2 matches 8 bases. This CDR3 region has 15 residues. The junction had 7 bases not matched to a gene; V was cut back by 2 bases and J by 8 bases. Germline V gene lookup returns CDR1 MGHRA and CDR2 YSYEKL. CDR3 sequence reads: CASSQTGGGKGELFF. The CDR3 bases are TGCGCCAGCAGCCAAACGGGGGGGGGCAAGGGGGAGCTGTTTTTT.

The chain employs TRBV27 and TRBJ1-2; TRBD1 matches 8 bases. V lost 6 bases to trimming and J lost 1 base; unmatched junction nucleotides: 10. This CDR3 comprises 16 residues. The germline gives CDR1 MNHEY, CDR2 SMNVEV (reference sequence). The CDR3 loop reads CASRLTGTGGNYGYTF. The CDR3 DNA is TGTGCCAGCAGGCTTACCGGGACAGGCGGTAACTATGGCTACACCTTC.

In the case of this clone: A read error may produce the germline difference seen at one junction end. The V and J genes are TRBV7-9 and TRBJ1-2; 8 positions match TRBD1. CDR3 length: 15 residues. In germline, CDR1 is SEHNR, CDR2 FQNEAQ (reference sequence). The chain's CDR3 is CSSSSYSDRGYGYTF. CDR3 nucleotide sequence: TGTTCCAGCAGCTCCTACTCCGACAGGGGCTATGGCTACACCTTC. The variable domain in full, completed from reference TRBV7-9 and TRBJ1-2, reads DTGVSQNPRHKITKRGQNVTFRCDPISEHNRLYWYRQTLGQGPEFLTYFQNEAQLEKSRLLSDRFSAERPKGSFSTLEIQRTEQGDSAMYLCSSSSYSDRGYGYTFGSGTRLTVV.

The V call is TRBV11-1, the J call TRBJ2-7; no definite D call. CDR3 size: 15 residues. The V and J ends lost 1 base and 0 bases respectively, with 10 bases between them. Per germline, CDR1 SGHAT and CDR2 FQDESV (reference sequence). The CDR3 here is CASSLGSPGSYEQYF. The CDR3 bases are TGTGCCAGCAGCTTAGGGTCACCAGGCTCCTACGAGCAGTACTTC. The full variable domain, rest sourced from reference TRBV11-1 and TRBJ2-7, is EAEVAQSPRYKITEKSQAVAFWCDPISGHATLYWYRQILGQGPELLVQFQDESVVDDSQLPKDRFSAERLKGVDSTLKIQPAELGDSAMYLCASSLGSPGSYEQYFGPGTRLTVT.